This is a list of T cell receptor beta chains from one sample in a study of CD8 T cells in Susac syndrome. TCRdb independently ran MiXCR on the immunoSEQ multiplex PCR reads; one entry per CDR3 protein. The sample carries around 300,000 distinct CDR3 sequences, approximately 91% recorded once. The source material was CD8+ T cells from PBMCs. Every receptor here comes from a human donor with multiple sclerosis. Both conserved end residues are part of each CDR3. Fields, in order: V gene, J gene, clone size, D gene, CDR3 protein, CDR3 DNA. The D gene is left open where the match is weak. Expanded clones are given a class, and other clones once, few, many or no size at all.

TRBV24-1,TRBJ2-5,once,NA,CATSDQAAGAHQETQYF,TGTGCCACCAGTGATCAGGCGGCGGGGGCACACCAAGAGACCCAGTACTTC
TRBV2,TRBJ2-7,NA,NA,CASRGNHYEQYF,TGTGCCAGCAGAGGTAACCACTACGAGCAGTACTTC
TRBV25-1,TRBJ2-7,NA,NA,CASGQYEQYF,TGTGCCAGCGGACAGTACGAGCAGTACTTC
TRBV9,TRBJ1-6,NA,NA,CASSVGAESSYNSPLHF,TGTGCCAGCAGCGTAGGAGCGGAAAGCTCCTATAATTCACCCCTCCACTTT
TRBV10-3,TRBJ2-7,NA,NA,CAISEDPSSYEQYF,TGTGCCATCAGTGAGGACCCCAGCTCCTACGAGCAGTACTTC
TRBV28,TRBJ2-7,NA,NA,CASSLDVHEQYF,TGTGCCAGCAGTTTAGACGTACACGAGCAGTACTTC
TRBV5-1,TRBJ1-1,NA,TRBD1,CASAPGTGTEAFF,TGCGCCAGCGCACCGGGGACAGGCACTGAAGCTTTCTTT
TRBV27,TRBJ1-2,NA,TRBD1,CASSWGQGYGYTF,TGTGCCAGCAGTTGGGGACAGGGGTATGGCTACACCTTC
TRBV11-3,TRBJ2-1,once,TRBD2,CASSPRLAQYNEQFF,TGTGCCAGCAGCCCTCGACTAGCGCAATACAATGAGCAGTTCTTC
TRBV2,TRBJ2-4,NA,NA,CASRASVSMGNIQYF,TGTGCCAGCAGGGCTAGCGTTTCAATGGGAAACATTCAGTACTTC
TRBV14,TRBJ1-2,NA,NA,CASSHTDKYGYGYTF,TGTGCCAGCAGCCACACGGACAAGTACGGCTATGGCTACACCTTC
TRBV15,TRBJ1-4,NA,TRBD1,CATSGERTGVNEKLFF,TGTGCCACCAGCGGCGAAAGGACAGGAGTTAATGAAAAACTGTTTTTT
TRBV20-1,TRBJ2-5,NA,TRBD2,CSAHHRGREILYQETQYF,TGCAGTGCCCATCACCGCGGGAGAGAAATCCTGTACCAAGAGACCCAGTACTTC
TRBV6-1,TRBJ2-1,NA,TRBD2,CASSEVVIAGDQFF,TGTGCCAGCAGTGAAGTTGTAATAGCGGGGGACCAGTTCTTC
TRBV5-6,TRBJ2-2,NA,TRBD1,CASSLRRQGANTGELFF,TGTGCCAGCAGCTTGAGGCGGCAGGGGGCGAACACCGGGGAGCTGTTTTTT
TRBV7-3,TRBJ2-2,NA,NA,CASSFIGQVDLANTGELFF,TGTGCCAGCAGCTTTATCGGACAAGTCGACTTAGCTAACACCGGGGAGCTGTTTTTT
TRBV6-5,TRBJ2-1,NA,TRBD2,CASLSGTLHGNEQFF,TGTGCCAGTCTTAGCGGGACACTTCATGGGAATGAGCAGTTCTTC
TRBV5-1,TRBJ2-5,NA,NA,CASSLKTQYF,TGCGCCAGCAGCTTGAAGACCCAGTACTTC
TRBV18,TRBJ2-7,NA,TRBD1,CASSPTDRINPYEQYF,TGTGCCAGCTCACCGACGGACAGGATCAACCCCTACGAGCAGTACTTC
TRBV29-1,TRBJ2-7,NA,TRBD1,CSVRTGGVYEQYF,TGCAGCGTTCGTACAGGGGGCGTCTACGAGCAGTACTTC
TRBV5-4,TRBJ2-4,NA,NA,CASSGYGGENIQYF,TGTGCCAGCAGTGGGTATGGGGGTGAAAACATTCAGTACTTC
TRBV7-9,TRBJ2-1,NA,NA,CASSPADYRRYNEQFF,TGTGCCAGCAGCCCTGCGGACTACCGACGGTACAATGAGCAGTTCTTC
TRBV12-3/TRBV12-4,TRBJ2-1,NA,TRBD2,CASSLDGTSGTYNEQFF,TGTGCCAGCAGTTTAGATGGGACTAGCGGGACCTACAATGAGCAGTTCTTC
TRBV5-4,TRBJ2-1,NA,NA,CASRRDTSFEQFF,TGTGCCAGCAGGCGGGACACCTCGTTCGAGCAGTTCTTC